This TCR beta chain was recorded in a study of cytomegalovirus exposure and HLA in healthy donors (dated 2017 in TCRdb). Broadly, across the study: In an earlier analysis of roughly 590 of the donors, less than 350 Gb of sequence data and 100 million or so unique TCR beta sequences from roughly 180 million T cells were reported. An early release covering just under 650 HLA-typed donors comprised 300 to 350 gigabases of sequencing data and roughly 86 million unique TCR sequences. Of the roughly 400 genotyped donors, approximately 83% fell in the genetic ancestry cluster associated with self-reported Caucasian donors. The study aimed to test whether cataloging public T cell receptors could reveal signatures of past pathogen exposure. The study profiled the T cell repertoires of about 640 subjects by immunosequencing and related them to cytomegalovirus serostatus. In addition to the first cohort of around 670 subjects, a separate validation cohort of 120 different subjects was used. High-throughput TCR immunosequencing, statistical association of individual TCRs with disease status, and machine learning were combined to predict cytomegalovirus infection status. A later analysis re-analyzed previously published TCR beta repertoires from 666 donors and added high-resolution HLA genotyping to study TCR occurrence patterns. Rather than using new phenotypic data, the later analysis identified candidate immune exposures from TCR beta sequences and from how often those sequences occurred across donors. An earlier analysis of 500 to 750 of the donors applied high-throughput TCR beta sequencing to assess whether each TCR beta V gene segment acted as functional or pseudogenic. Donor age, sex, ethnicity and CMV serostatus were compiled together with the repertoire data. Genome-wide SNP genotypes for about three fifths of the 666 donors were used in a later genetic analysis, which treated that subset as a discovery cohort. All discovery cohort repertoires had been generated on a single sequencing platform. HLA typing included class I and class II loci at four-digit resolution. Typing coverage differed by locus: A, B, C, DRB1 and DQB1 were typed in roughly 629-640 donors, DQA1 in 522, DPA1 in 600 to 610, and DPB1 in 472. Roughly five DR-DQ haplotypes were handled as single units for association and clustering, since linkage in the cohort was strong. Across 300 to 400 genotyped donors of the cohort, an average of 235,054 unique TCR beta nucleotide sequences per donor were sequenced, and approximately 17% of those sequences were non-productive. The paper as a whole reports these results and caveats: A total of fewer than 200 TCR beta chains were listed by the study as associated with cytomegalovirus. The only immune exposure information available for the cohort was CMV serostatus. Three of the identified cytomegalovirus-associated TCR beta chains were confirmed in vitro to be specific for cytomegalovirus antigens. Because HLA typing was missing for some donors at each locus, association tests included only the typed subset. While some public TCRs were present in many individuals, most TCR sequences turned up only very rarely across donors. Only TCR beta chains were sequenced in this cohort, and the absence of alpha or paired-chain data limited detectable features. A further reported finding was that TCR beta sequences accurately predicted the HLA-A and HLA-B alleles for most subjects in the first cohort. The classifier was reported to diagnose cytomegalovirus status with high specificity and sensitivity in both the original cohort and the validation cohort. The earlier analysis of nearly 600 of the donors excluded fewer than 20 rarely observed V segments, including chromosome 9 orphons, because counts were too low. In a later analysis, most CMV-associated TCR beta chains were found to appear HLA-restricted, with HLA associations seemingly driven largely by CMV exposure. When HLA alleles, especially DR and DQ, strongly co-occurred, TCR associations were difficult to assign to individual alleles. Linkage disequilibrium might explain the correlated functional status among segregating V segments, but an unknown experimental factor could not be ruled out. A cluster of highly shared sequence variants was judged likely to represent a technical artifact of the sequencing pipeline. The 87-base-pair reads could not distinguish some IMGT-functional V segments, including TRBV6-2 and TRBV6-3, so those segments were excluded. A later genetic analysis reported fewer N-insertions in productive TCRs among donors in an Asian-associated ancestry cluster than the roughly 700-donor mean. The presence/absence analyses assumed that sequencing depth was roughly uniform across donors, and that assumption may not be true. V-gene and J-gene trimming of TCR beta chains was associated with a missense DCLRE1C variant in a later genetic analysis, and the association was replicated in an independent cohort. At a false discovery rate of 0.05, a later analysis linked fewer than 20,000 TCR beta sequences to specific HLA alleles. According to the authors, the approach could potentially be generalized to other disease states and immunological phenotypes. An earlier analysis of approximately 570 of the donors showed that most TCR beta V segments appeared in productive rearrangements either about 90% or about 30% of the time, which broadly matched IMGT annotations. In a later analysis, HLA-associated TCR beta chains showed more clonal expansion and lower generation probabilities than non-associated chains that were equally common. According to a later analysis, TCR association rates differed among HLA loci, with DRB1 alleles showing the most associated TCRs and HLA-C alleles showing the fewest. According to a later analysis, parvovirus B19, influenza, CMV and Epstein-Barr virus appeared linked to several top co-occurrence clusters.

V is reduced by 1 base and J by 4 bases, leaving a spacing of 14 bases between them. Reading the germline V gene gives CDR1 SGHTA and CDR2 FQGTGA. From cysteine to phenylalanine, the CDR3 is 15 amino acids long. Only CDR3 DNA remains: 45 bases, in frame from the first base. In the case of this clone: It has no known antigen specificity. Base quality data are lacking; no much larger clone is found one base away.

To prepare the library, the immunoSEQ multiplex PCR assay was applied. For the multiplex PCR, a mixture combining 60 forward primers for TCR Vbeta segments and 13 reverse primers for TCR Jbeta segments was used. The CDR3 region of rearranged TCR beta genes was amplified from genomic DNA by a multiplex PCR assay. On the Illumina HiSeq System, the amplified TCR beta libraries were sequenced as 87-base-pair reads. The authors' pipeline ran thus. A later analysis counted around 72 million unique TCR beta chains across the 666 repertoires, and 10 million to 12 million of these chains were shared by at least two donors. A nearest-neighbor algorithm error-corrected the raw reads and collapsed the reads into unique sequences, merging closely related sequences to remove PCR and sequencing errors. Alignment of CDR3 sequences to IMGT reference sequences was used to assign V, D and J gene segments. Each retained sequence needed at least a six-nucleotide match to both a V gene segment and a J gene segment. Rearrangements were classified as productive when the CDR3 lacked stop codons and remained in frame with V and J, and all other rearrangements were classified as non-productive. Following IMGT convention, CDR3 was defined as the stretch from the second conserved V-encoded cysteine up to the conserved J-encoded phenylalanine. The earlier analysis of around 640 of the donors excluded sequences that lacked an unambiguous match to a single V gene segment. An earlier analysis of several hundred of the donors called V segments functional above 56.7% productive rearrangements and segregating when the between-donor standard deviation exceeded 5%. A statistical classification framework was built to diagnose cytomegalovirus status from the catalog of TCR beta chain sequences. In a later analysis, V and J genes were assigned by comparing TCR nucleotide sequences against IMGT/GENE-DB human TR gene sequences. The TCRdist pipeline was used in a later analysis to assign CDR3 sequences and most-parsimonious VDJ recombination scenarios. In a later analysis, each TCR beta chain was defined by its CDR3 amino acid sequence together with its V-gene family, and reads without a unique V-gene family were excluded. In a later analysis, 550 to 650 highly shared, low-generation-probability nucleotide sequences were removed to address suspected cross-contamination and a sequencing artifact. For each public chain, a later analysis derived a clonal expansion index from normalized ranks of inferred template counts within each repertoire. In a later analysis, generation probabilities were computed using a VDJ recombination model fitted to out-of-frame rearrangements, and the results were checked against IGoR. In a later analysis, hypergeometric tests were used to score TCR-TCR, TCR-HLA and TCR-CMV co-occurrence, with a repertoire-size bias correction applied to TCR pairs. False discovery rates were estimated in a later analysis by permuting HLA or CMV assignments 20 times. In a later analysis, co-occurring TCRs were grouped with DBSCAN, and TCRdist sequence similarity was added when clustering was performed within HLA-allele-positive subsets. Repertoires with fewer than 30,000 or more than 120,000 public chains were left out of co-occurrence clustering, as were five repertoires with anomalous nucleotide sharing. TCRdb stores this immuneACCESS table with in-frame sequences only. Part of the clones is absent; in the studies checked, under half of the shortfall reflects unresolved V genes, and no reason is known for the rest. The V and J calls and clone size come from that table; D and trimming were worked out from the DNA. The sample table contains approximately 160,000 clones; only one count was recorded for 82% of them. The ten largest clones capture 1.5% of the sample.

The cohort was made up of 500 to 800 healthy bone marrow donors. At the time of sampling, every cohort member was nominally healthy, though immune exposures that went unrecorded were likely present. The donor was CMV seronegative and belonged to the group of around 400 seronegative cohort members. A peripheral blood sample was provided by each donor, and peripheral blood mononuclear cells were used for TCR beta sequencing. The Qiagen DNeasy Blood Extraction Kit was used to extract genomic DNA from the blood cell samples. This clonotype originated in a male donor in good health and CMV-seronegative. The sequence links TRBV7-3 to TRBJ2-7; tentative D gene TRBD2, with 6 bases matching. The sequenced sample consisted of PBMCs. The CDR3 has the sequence CASSLSGGMSYEQYF. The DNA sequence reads TGTGCCAGCAGCTTAAGTGGCGGGATGAGTTACGAGCAGTACTTC.